Here is one TCR beta chain with its context. The clone's antigen remains unknown. Base qualities are not at hand, and no much larger clone is one base apart. Libraries were constructed by the immunoSEQ multiplex PCR assay. Processing in the source paper ran as follows. During preprocessing, nonproductive sequences were removed, along with CDR3s that did not begin with C, did not end with F or W, or were shorter than 7 amino acids. Antigen-specific clonotypes were called with the MANAFEST web app on the basis of expansion relative to the reference and to other culture wells. A clone counted as positive if significantly expanded in 2 of 3 replicate wells versus the reference culture at FDR below 0.05. For a clone to be considered positive, significant expansion relative to all other tandem wells and an odds ratio above 5 were also required. After three terminal residues were trimmed from each end, CDR3 homology was quantified as pairwise Levenshtein distance using the stringdist R package. Entries here come from immuneACCESS through TCRdb and include only in-frame sequences with V and J called. Some clones fail to appear in such tables; in the studies checked, an unresolved V gene covers under half of the shortfall, and the cause of the remainder is unknown. That table is the source of V, J and clone size, and D and trimming were worked out from the DNA. For this sample there are about 29,000 clones; around 84% appear just once. Jointly, the top ten make up 20% to 25% of the sample.

The data belong to a study of CD4 T cells in relation to SARS-CoV-2 and coronaviruses (dated by TCRdb to 2020 to 2022). For the study in its entirety: In the ViraFEST assay, PBMCs were cultured with antigen for 9 to 10 days, after which TCR beta CDR3s were sequenced to identify clonal expansions specific to the antigen. An HIV-1 Nef peptide pool or a culture without peptide was used as the negative reference condition. Shared crossreactive spike epitopes were mapped to their HLA restriction using patient-derived lymphoblastoid cell lines. Memory CD4+ T cell crossreactivity between SARS-CoV-2 and common cold coronavirus spike proteins was assessed at the TCR clonotype level in the study. The Adaptive Biotechnologies TCR-sequencing kit was used for samples from a few pre-COVID donors and for the naive versus memory experiments, whereas the other data were Illumina-based. For other donors in the study, expansion assays were sequenced with a different, Illumina-based TCR-beta assay.

CD4+ T cells from unexposed donors were collected before the COVID-19 pandemic (2011-2018). After roughly 11 days of culture, CD4+ T cells were isolated with the EasySep CD4+ T cell isolation kit. As far as cell numbers permitted, CD4+ T cells from unexposed donors were tested for reactivity against SARS-CoV-2 S and N as well as four spike pools from common cold coronaviruses. Each well held a few million PBMCs cultured in IMDM containing approximately 4.7% human AB serum and about 9.4 IU/ml IL-2. Half of the culture medium was replaced with fresh IL-2-containing medium on days 3 and 7. In general, every peptide culture condition was set up in three replicate wells. The leukapheresis product used for the unexposed donors was purchased from a commercial source. Ficoll-Paque PLUS gradient centrifugation was used to isolate PBMCs from either whole blood or leukapheresis product. PBMCs were either cryopreserved at -140°C or used fresh in the expansion assay. The QIAamp Micro DNA Kit was used to extract genomic DNA from the CD4+ T cells.

Study-level results and caveats: Significantly weaker SARS-CoV-2-driven expansion was shown by crossreactive clones than by monoreactive clones, consistent with antigenic imprinting. Crossreactivity analysis was centred on spike protein, so crossreactivity against other viral proteins was not assessed. Pre-pandemic and post-infection samples were not both contributed by any donor, so tracing of the source of pre-existing responses was limited. Small numbers of patients and of tested TCRs were a limitation of the study. In about 60% of donors, memory CD4+ clonotypes turned up that crossrecognized SARS-CoV-2 and at least one common cold coronavirus spike.

Sequencing input: CD4+ T cells from PBMCs, cultured in vitro. The clonotype originates from a human donor in good health.

The nucleotides read TGTGCCAGCAGCTTAGTTGCAGCGGGGGGGCTTTGGGAGCAGTTCTTC. This yields the protein CASSLVAAGGLWEQFF. The chain joins TRBV7-2 to TRBJ2-1; 10 middle bases align to TRBD2. CDR1 SGHTA and CDR2 FQGNSA are derived from the germline V gene. Counted from cysteine to phenylalanine, this CDR3 has 16 amino acids. Just the 48-base CDR3 DNA is kept, in frame starting at base 1. The junction shows trimming of 1 base on V and 10 bases on J, and the gene matches do not reach 10 bases of it.